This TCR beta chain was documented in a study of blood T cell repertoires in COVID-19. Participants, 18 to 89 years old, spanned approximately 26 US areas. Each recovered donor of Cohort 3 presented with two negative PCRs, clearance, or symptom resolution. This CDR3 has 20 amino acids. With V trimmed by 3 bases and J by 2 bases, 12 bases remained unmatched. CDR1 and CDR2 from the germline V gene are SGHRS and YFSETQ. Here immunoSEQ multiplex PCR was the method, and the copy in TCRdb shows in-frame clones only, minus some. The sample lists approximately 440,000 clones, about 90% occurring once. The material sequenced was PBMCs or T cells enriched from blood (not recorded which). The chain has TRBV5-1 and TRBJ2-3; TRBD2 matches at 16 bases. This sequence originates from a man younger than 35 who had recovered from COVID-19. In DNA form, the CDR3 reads TGCGCCAGCAGCTGGGGACTAGCGGGGGGGCCCACGTCAACCACAGATACGCAGTATTTT. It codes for CASSWGLAGGPTSTTDTQYF.